Below, one TCR beta chain is given with its context. TCRdb's table, derived via immunoSEQ multiplex PCR, lists solely in-frame clones and lacks some. The data contain over 200,000 clones, 70% to 90% of them singletons. Assignments of participants to cohorts depended upon their own reported clinical history. The recovered donors of Cohort 3 showed two negative PCRs, clearance, or symptom resolution. This entry is derived from a study of blood T cell repertoires in COVID-19. As for the study in general: COVID-19 samples collected from the United States, Italy and Spain covered acute and convalescent phases.

Germline V lookup: CDR1 MNHEY, CDR2 SMNVEV (reference sequence). CDR3 length: 13 amino acids. V was clipped by 6 bases and J by 8 bases; unmatched bases: 7. V gene TRBV27 combines with J gene TRBJ1-2; TRBD1 matches at 9 bases. The specimen sequenced was PBMCs or T cells enriched from blood (not recorded which). The clonotype was recovered from a man aged 30-40 years who had recovered from COVID-19. CDR3 loop: CASSQRQGEGYTF. Written as DNA, the CDR3 is TGTGCCAGCAGCCAGAGACAGGGGGAAGGCTACACCTTC.